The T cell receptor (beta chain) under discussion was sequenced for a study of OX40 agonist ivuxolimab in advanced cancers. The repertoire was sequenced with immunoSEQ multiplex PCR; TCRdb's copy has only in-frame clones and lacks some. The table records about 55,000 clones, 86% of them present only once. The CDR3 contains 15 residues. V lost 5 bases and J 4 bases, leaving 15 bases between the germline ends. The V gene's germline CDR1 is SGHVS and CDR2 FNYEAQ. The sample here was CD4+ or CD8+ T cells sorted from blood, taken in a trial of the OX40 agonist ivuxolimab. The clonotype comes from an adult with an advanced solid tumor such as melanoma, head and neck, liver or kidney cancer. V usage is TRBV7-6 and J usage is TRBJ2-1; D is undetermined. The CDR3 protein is CASSILAEAYNEQFF. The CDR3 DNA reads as TGTGCCAGCAGCATCCTGGCAGAAGCTTACAATGAGCAGTTCTTC. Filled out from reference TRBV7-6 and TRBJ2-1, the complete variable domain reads GAGVSQSPRYKVTKRGQDVALRCDPISGHVSLYWYRQALGQGPEFLTYFNYEAQQDKSGLPNDRFSAERPEGSISTLTIQRTEQRDSAMYRCASSILAEAYNEQFFGPGTRLTVL.